A single sample is the source of the 21 T cell receptor beta chains below, sequenced in a study of T cell responses to AZD1222 COVID-19 vaccine. This table comes from immunoSEQ multiplex PCR, and its TCRdb copy is limited to in-frame clones, with some not included. The sample has some 74,000 clones, 87% seen once; the top ten hold approximately 1.2%. The sample was peripheral blood, taken 28 days after the second AZD1222 dose. Every receptor here comes from an adult who received the AZD1222 COVID-19 vaccine.

This sequence joins TRBV5-6 and TRBJ1-1; 9 nucleotides line up with TRBD1. Trimming cost V 5 bases and J 1 base; bases outside gene matches: 3. In germline, CDR1 is SGHDT, CDR2 YYEEEE. The CDR3 is 14 amino acids. The CDR3 DNA is TGTGCCAGCAGTCCACAGGGGGCGAACACTGAAGCTTTCTTT. Protein: CASSPQGANTEAFF. Supplemented by reference TRBV5-6 and TRBJ1-1, the full variable domain reads DAGVTQSPTHLIKTRGQQVTLRCSPKSGHDTVSWYQQALGQGPQFIFQYYEEEERQRGNFPDRFSGHQFPNYSSELNVNALLLGDSALYLCASSPQGANTEAFFGQGTRLTVV.

The V call is TRBV19, the J call TRBJ2-7; tentatively, D is TRBD2 (6 bases). Germline V gene sequence: CDR1 LNHDA, CDR2 SQIVND (reference sequence). The germline V and J ends were trimmed by 3 bases and 3 bases, with 12 bases remaining between them. The CDR3 extends over 14 amino acids. The CDR3, as DNA: TGTGCCAGTAGTATCGGTTCGGGGGACTACGAGCAGTACTTC. It yields the protein CASSIGSGDYEQYF. The full variable domain, with the rest looked up from reference TRBV19 and TRBJ2-7, is DGGITQSPKYLFRKEGQNVTLSCEQNLNHDAMYWYRQDPGQGLRLIYYSQIVNDFQKGDIAEGYSVSREKKESFPLTVTSAQKNPTAFYLCASSIGSGDYEQYFGPGTRLTVT.

CDR3 in DNA: TGCGCCAGCAGCCAAGGGTTGTTGACAGGGGGCAATCAGCCCCAGCATTTT. This gives the protein CASSQGLLTGGNQPQHF. The J gene is TRBJ1-5, the V gene TRBV4-1; the match to TRBD1 covers 8 bases. This CDR3 region has 17 residues. V shed 1 base and J 2 bases; nucleotides not matched to a gene: 7. Germline V lookup: CDR1 MGHRA, CDR2 YSYEKL.

This clone was detected only once. This chain links TRBV6-2 or TRBV6-3 with TRBJ2-5; tentative D call: TRBD1 (6 bases). The CDR3 spans 13 residues. The germline V and J ends were trimmed by 4 bases and 6 bases, with 12 bases remaining between them. From germline, CDR1 is MNHEY and CDR2 SVGEGT. The CDR3 here is CASSFRDTQTQYF. CDR3 DNA: TGTGCCAGCAGTTTCCGGGACACCCAGACCCAGTACTTC.

This chain links TRBV9 with TRBJ1-5; no definite D call. The CDR3 consists of 15 residues. The germline V gene encodes CDR1 SGDLS and CDR2 YYNGEE. Trimming left V 8 bases short and J 0 bases short, with 15 bases between. CDR3 loop: CASAPGSYSNQPQHF. CDR3 bases: TGTGCCAGTGCGCCCGGATCTTATAGCAATCAGCCCCAGCATTTT.

The chain recombines TRBV5-1 with TRBJ2-1, with TRBD2 identical over 10 bases. The germline V gene has CDR1 SGHRS and CDR2 YFSETQ. V trimming: 0 bases; J trimming: 9 bases; junction bases outside the gene matches: 6. The CDR3 runs to 15 residues. This chain's CDR3 is CASSLGLAGLSEQFF. CDR3 in DNA: TGCGCCAGCAGCTTGGGACTAGCGGGTCTGTCTGAGCAGTTCTTC.

This chain connects TRBV14 to TRBJ1-2, with D hard to call. Trimming removed 4 bases at V and 5 bases at J, with 8 bases between. Germline V gene data show CDR1 as SGHDN and CDR2 as FVKESK. This CDR3 region has 12 residues. The CDR3 loop is CASSRAAYGYTF. The CDR3 coding sequence is TGTGCCAGCAGCCGGGCAGCGTATGGCTACACCTTC. The complete variable domain, with remaining parts taken from reference TRBV14 and TRBJ1-2, reads EAGVTQFPSHSVIEKGQTVTLRCDPISGHDNLYWYRRVMGKEIKFLLHFVKESKQDESGMPNNRFLAERTGGTYSTLKVQPAELEDSGVYFCASSRAAYGYTFGSGTRLTVV.

In DNA, the CDR3 is TGTGCCAGCAGCTTAATGCAGGGCGAAAAACTGTTTTTT. Encoded protein: CASSLMQGEKLFF. V and J are TRBV7-3 and TRBJ1-4, with D possibly TRBD1 on 5 matching bases. Looked up from germline, CDR1 is SGHTA and CDR2 is FQGTGA. The CDR3 extends over 13 amino acids. The V end was cut by 1 base, the J end by 8 bases, with 8 bases between.

The chain carries TRBV18 and TRBJ1-5; no reliable D call. This CDR3 comprises 16 residues. The V end was cut by 4 bases, the J end by 0 bases, with 13 bases between. CDR1 is KGHSH and CDR2 is LQKENI in the germline V gene. This CDR3 reads CASSRTVLASNQPQHF. Here the CDR3 DNA reads TGTGCCAGCTCACGAACGGTCCTAGCTAGCAATCAGCCCCAGCATTTT.

V is TRBV2 and J is TRBJ2-7, with 10 bases that match TRBD1. Germline assignment: CDR1 SNHLY and CDR2 FYNNEI. The CDR3 is 15 residues long. V shed 5 bases and J 7 bases; nucleotides not matched to a gene: 11. The CDR3 here is CASSLDRGAMGEQYF. The CDR3 bases are TGTGCCAGCAGTTTGGACAGGGGGGCGATGGGGGAGCAGTACTTC.

The chain carries TRBV7-9 and TRBJ1-5; 8 nucleotides align to TRBD1. Germline V gene sequence: CDR1 SEHNR, CDR2 FQNEAQ (reference sequence). With 5 bases clipped from V and 5 bases from J, the junction kept 2 bases outside the gene matches. The CDR3 contains 13 residues. The CDR3, as DNA: TGTGCCAGCAGCCTGACAGGGGATCAGCCCCAGCATTTT. Residues: CASSLTGDQPQHF. The full variable domain, with the rest looked up from reference TRBV7-9 and TRBJ1-5, is DTGVSQNPRHKITKRGQNVTFRCDPISEHNRLYWYRQTLGQGPEFLTYFQNEAQLEKSRLLSDRFSAERPKGSFSTLEIQRTEQGDSAMYLCASSLTGDQPQHFGDGTRLSIL.

J is TRBJ2-7 and V is TRBV27; tentatively, D is TRBD2 (6 bases). V was pared by 2 bases and J by 2 bases, with 10 bases between. The germline gives CDR1 MNHEY, CDR2 SMNVEV (reference sequence). The CDR3 loop spans 14 amino acids. As DNA, the CDR3 is TGTGCCAGCAGTTTAGGGGGGTCCCCCTACGAGCAGTACTTC. Translation gives CASSLGGSPYEQYF.

J is TRBJ2-3 and V is TRBV6-2 or TRBV6-3; D is undetermined. The V end lost 2 bases, the J end lost 0 bases, and 9 bases lay between the germline ends. Looked up from germline, CDR1 is MNHEY and CDR2 is SVGEGT. The CDR3 spans 15 residues. The DNA for the CDR3 is TGTGCCAGCAGTTACAACGGCCTTAGCACAGATACGCAGTATTTT. The encoded protein is CASSYNGLSTDTQYF.

The V and J genes are TRBV6-5 and TRBJ2-2; no reliable D call. Germline CDR1 MNHEY, CDR2 SVGAGI. Trimming shortened V by 5 bases and J by 1 base, and 11 bases separated the two germline ends. The CDR3 contains 15 residues. In nucleotides, the CDR3 is TGTGCCAGCAGTAAGGAGAAATTGAACACCGGGGAGCTGTTTTTT. It encodes CASSKEKLNTGELFF.

This clone was detected only a few times. This rearrangement joins TRBV27 to TRBJ2-7; D is possibly TRBD2 (7 bases). CDR1 is MNHEY and CDR2 is SMNVEV in the germline V gene (reference sequence). The CDR3 loop spans 15 amino acids. V dropped 6 bases and J dropped 6 bases, with 21 bases sitting between them. The CDR3 DNA reads as TGTGCCAGCAGACCTCTTTTAGGGGGGGCCTCCGAGCAGTACTTC. Residues: CASRPLLGGASEQYF.

This clone was seen once. The chain combines TRBV18 with TRBJ2-7, with TRBD1 matching 9 bases. This CDR3 is 16 amino acids long. V was clipped by 2 bases and J by 3 bases; unmatched bases: 8. CDR1 and CDR2 (germline): KGHSH, LQKENI. Here the CDR3 reads CASSPSTATGGYEQYF. The CDR3 region has the DNA TGTGCCAGCTCACCAAGTACGGCGACAGGGGGCTACGAGCAGTACTTC.

This clone has only one observation. The chain combines TRBV5-4 with TRBJ1-4; 10 positions agree with TRBD1. V lost 3 bases to trimming and J lost 7 bases; unmatched junction nucleotides: 6. There are 15 residues in the CDR3. Germline CDR1 SGHNT, CDR2 YYREEE (reference sequence). CDR3 DNA sequence: TGTGCCAGCAGCTCAACCTGGGACAGGGGTGAAAAACTGTTTTTT. Encoded protein: CASSSTWDRGEKLFF.

This chain links TRBV7-2 with TRBJ1-2; 10 bases are a match to TRBD1. CDR1 is SGHTA, CDR2 FQGNSA, per germline. The trim removed 3 bases at V and 4 bases at J, leaving 5 bases unmatched. The CDR3 extends over 15 amino acids. The CDR3 coding sequence is TGTGCCAGCAGCTTGACAGGGGGCGCGGGCTATGGCTACACCTTC. Amino acid sequence: CASSLTGGAGYGYTF.

The chain combines TRBV5-4 with TRBJ1-6, with D hard to call. CDR1 and CDR2 (germline): SGHNT, YYREEE (reference sequence). Trimming cost V 4 bases and J 0 bases, with 8 bases left between them. The CDR3 runs 15 residues. The CDR3 protein is CASSPRSSYNSPLHF. The CDR3 DNA reads TGTGCCAGCAGCCCCCGGAGCTCCTATAATTCACCCCTCCACTTT.

This clone was detected once. V gene TRBV4-2 combines with J gene TRBJ1-2, with D possibly matching TRBD1 (5 bases). Germline V lookup: CDR1 LGHNA, CDR2 YNFKEQ. This CDR3 comprises 15 residues. Trimming stripped 2 bases from V and 2 bases from J, with 12 bases between. CDR3 in amino acids: CASSQQGDPNYGYTF. The CDR3 DNA reads TGTGCCAGCAGCCAACAAGGGGACCCGAACTATGGCTACACCTTC.

Only one count was recorded for this clone. The V call is TRBV19, the J call TRBJ2-7; 10 nucleotides align to TRBD2. V lost 1 base, J lost 2 bases, and 11 bases stayed unmatched. The germline V gene has CDR1 LNHDA and CDR2 SQIVND (reference sequence). The length of the CDR3 is 18 residues. CDR3 residues: CASSIAGGLAAVPYEQYF. The CDR3 DNA reads TGTGCCAGTAGTATAGCCGGAGGACTAGCGGCCGTTCCCTACGAGCAGTACTTC.